Each of the 10 T cell receptor beta chains below was sequenced from the same sample in a study of cytotoxic CD8 clonotypes in ibrutinib-treated CLL. The protocol was immunoSEQ multiplex PCR, while the TCRdb copy is restricted to in-frame clones and leaves out a portion. The data show roughly 53,000 clones, approximately 50% seen once. Sample: PBMCs, taken at disease progression, from a patient treated with ibrutinib. The receptor source for this set is a human donor with chronic lymphocytic leukemia.

There are a few counts of this clone. The chain carries TRBV19 and TRBJ1-2, with D perhaps matching TRBD1 (6 bases). The CDR3 runs 13 residues. Germline V gene data show CDR1 as LNHDA and CDR2 as SQIVND (reference sequence). Trimming took 8 bases from V and 4 from J, leaving 14 bases between them. CDR3: CASAPQGVYGYTF. CDR3 sequence (DNA): TGTGCCAGTGCGCCACAGGGTGTCTATGGCTACACCTTC. The full variable domain, its missing parts supplied by reference TRBV19 and TRBJ1-2, is DGGITQSPKYLFRKEGQNVTLSCEQNLNHDAMYWYRQDPGQGLRLIYYSQIVNDFQKGDIAEGYSVSREKKESFPLTVTSAQKNPTAFYLCASAPQGVYGYTFGSGTRLTVV.

The chain combines TRBV7-9 with TRBJ1-5, with no clear D. CDR1 is SEHNR, CDR2 FQNEAQ, per germline (reference sequence). Deletions cut 5 bases from V and 4 bases from J, with 9 bases between. This CDR3 is 13 amino acids long. CDR3 bases: TGTGCCAGCAGCCTCCAGGAAAATCAGCCCCAGCATTTT. Its protein is CASSLQENQPQHF. Filled out from reference TRBV7-9 and TRBJ1-5, the complete variable domain reads DTGVSQNPRHKITKRGQNVTFRCDPISEHNRLYWYRQTLGQGPEFLTYFQNEAQLEKSRLLSDRFSAERPKGSFSTLEIQRTEQGDSAMYLCASSLQENQPQHFGDGTRLSIL.

This chain uses TRBV28 with TRBJ1-5; TRBD1 matches at 9 bases. Germline loops: CDR1 MDHEN, CDR2 SYDVKM. The CDR3 covers 13 residues. The V segment lost 1 base and the J segment 15 bases; nucleotides outside the gene matches: 7. CDR3 coding DNA: TGTGCCAGCAGTTTATCGGGGGACAGGGTTTCGCATTTT. Encoded protein: CASSLSGDRVSHF.

There are a few counts of this clone. The V gene is TRBV6-6, the J gene TRBJ2-1; D is unclear. Trimming stripped 2 bases from V and 9 bases from J, with 14 bases between. The CDR3 covers 14 residues. Germline V gene data show CDR1 as MNHNY and CDR2 as SVGAGI (reference sequence). CDR3 sequence (DNA): TGTGCCAGCAGTTACGGAACAGCTTGGGGTGAGCAGTTCTTC. Its protein product is CASSYGTAWGEQFF.

The chain combines TRBV2 with TRBJ1-4; D remains ambiguous. Per germline, CDR1 SNHLY and CDR2 FYNNEI. V was pared by 4 bases and J by 5 bases, with 8 bases between. The CDR3 runs to 13 residues. As DNA, the CDR3 is TGTGCCAGCAGTGGTCAAGAGAATGAAAAACTGTTTTTT. It translates to CASSGQENEKLFF.

This rearrangement joins TRBV9 to TRBJ2-1; 10 nucleotides align to TRBD2. Germline CDR1 and CDR2: SGDLS and YYNGEE. CDR3 length: 18 residues. V was pared by 3 bases and J by 1 base, with 10 bases of the junction left unmatched. CDR3 sequence: CASSAPLLAGPSYNEQFF. The CDR3 bases are TGTGCCAGCAGCGCCCCCTTACTAGCGGGGCCGTCCTACAATGAGCAGTTCTTC. The complete variable domain, with remaining parts taken from reference TRBV9 and TRBJ2-1, reads DSGVTQTPKHLITATGQRVTLRCSPRSGDLSVYWYQQSLDQGLQFLIQYYNGEERAKGNILERFSAQQFPDLHSELNLSSLELGDSALYFCASSAPLLAGPSYNEQFFGPGTRLTVL.

The chain uses TRBV19 and TRBJ1-3, with 10 positions matching TRBD1. Trimming removed 7 bases from V and 4 bases from J; junction bases left unmatched: 13. The V gene's germline CDR1 is LNHDA and CDR2 SQIVND (reference sequence). The CDR3 has 17 residues. The CDR3 is CASKRGDRGVFGNTIYF. CDR3 nucleotide sequence: TGTGCCAGTAAGAGGGGGGACAGGGGAGTTTTCGGAAACACCATATATTTT.

The chain links TRBV25-1 to TRBJ2-1, with 8 bases matching TRBD2. Looked up from germline, CDR1 is MGHDK and CDR2 is SYGVNS. The CDR3 consists of 14 residues. V trimming: 6 bases; J trimming: 7 bases; junction bases outside the gene matches: 8. CDR3 sequence reads: CASSGGGGPNEQFF. DNA of the CDR3: TGTGCCAGCAGCGGGGGGGGAGGGCCAAATGAGCAGTTCTTC.

V usage is TRBV27 and J usage is TRBJ2-5; 9 bases are shared with TRBD1. The CDR3 loop spans 15 amino acids. From germline, CDR1 is MNHEY and CDR2 SMNVEV (reference sequence). Losses at the gene ends were 0 bases for V and 5 bases for J; bases not matched to a gene: 4. The CDR3 here is CASSLSWDRVETQYF. CDR3 bases: TGTGCCAGCAGTTTATCTTGGGACAGGGTTGAGACCCAGTACTTC.

The gene calls are TRBV18 and TRBJ2-7, with D perhaps matching TRBD2 (5 bases). V shed 6 bases and J shed 1 base, with 10 bases lying between them. The CDR3 is 13 amino acids. Germline CDR1 reads KGHSH; CDR2 reads LQKENI. The CDR3 loop is CASSSGGSYEQYF. The CDR3 DNA reads as TGTGCCAGCTCCTCCGGAGGTTCCTACGAGCAGTACTTC.